The TCR beta chain under discussion was sequenced for a study of cytomegalovirus exposure and HLA in healthy donors (dated by TCRdb to the late 2010s). Study-wide context: An earlier analysis of fewer than 750 of the donors reported around 280 Gb of sequence data and 117 million unique TCR beta sequences obtained from approximately 180 million T cells. Donor age, sex, ethnicity and CMV serostatus were compiled together with the repertoire data. Roughly 5 DR-DQ haplotypes were handled as single units for association and clustering, since linkage in the cohort was strong. A later analysis re-examined previously published TCR beta repertoires from around 670 donors and added high-resolution HLA genotyping to investigate patterns of TCR occurrence. Among about 390 genotyped donors of the cohort, an average of around 240,000 unique TCR beta nucleotide sequences were sequenced per donor, approximately 20% of them non-productive. Using immunosequencing, the study profiled T cell repertoires from around 680 subjects and related those repertoires to cytomegalovirus serostatus. An early release covering just under 650 HLA-typed donors comprised approximately 300 gigabases of sequencing data and 85 million to 100 million unique TCR sequences. In addition to the first cohort of several hundred subjects, a separate validation cohort of over 90 different subjects was used. Of the roughly 390 genotyped donors, approximately 80% were placed in the genetic ancestry cluster associated with self-reported Caucasian donors. A later genetic analysis used genome-wide SNP genotypes for about three fifths of the 666 donors, treating that subset as a discovery cohort. To predict cytomegalovirus infection status, the study brought together high-throughput TCR immunosequencing, statistical association of individual TCRs with disease status, and machine learning. The number of donors typed differed by locus, with 629-630 for A, B, C, DRB1 and DQB1, roughly 520 for DQA1, 600 to 610 for DPA1, and some 440 for DPB1. All discovery cohort repertoires had been generated using a single sequencing platform. The study aimed to test whether signatures of past pathogen exposure could be identified by cataloging public T cell receptors. In the later analysis, no new phenotypic data were used to find candidate immune exposures; instead, reliance was placed on TCR beta sequences and their occurrence across donors. In an earlier analysis of 587 of the donors, high-throughput TCR beta sequencing was used to judge whether each TCR beta V gene segment behaved as functional or pseudogenic. HLA typing included class I and class II loci at four-digit resolution. What the work shows at the level of the full study, not this receptor alone: HLA typing was unavailable for some donors at each locus, so association tests used only the typed subset. Compared with equally common non-associated chains, HLA-associated TCR beta chains in a later analysis were more clonally expanded and had lower generation probabilities. According to a later genetic analysis, donors in an Asian-associated ancestry cluster had fewer N-insertions in productive TCRs than the roughly 700-donor mean. CMV serostatus was the only immune exposure information available for the cohort. In an earlier analysis of approximately 590 of the donors, most TCR beta V segments were observed in productive rearrangements about 87% or about 30% of the time, broadly matching IMGT annotations. In this cohort, only TCR beta chains were sequenced, and detectable features were limited by the absence of alpha or paired-chain data. About 17 rarely observed V segments, including chromosome 9 orphons, were excluded from the earlier analysis of some 590 of the donors because counts were too low. The 87-base-pair reads could not distinguish some IMGT-functional V segments, including TRBV6-2 and TRBV6-3, so those segments were excluded. In a later genetic analysis, a missense DCLRE1C variant was associated with V-gene and J-gene trimming of TCR beta chains, and the association was replicated in an independent cohort. In a later analysis, TCR association rates were found to vary across HLA loci, with the most associated TCRs seen for DRB1 alleles and the fewest for HLA-C alleles. In both the original and validation cohorts, the classifier was reported to diagnose cytomegalovirus status with high specificity and sensitivity. Most TCR sequences were seen in very few donors, while some public TCRs were found in many individuals. A further reported finding was that TCR beta sequences accurately predicted the HLA-A and HLA-B alleles for most subjects in the first cohort. When HLA alleles, especially DR and DQ, strongly co-occurred, TCR associations were difficult to assign to individual alleles. A cluster of highly shared sequence variants was judged likely to be a technical artifact of the sequencing pipeline. In a later analysis, more than 15,000 TCR beta sequences were associated with specific HLA alleles at a false discovery rate of 0.05. In vitro tests confirmed that a few of the cytomegalovirus-associated TCR beta chains recognize cytomegalovirus antigens. The study gave a list of 150 to 200 TCR beta chains associated with cytomegalovirus. Correlated functional status among segregating V segments might reflect linkage disequilibrium, but an unknown experimental factor could not be ruled out. The authors suggested that the approach could potentially be extended to other disease states and immunological phenotypes. According to a later analysis, parvovirus B19, influenza, CMV and Epstein-Barr virus appeared linked to several top co-occurrence clusters. Most CMV-associated TCR beta chains appeared to be HLA-restricted in a later analysis, and the HLA associations seemed to be driven largely by CMV exposure. The presence/absence analyses assumed that sequencing depth was roughly uniform across donors, and that assumption may not be true.

The cohort consisted of 670 or so healthy bone marrow donors. Cohort members were all nominally healthy when sampled, although unrecorded immune exposures were likely present. The donor tested CMV seronegative, placing the donor among the 350 to 400 seronegative members of the cohort. A peripheral blood sample was collected from each donor, and TCR beta sequencing was performed on peripheral blood mononuclear cells. Genomic DNA was extracted from the blood cell samples with the Qiagen DNeasy Blood Extraction Kit. The library was obtained by the immunoSEQ multiplex PCR assay. For the multiplex PCR, a mixture combining 60 forward primers for TCR Vbeta segments and 13 reverse primers for TCR Jbeta segments was used. The CDR3 region of rearranged TCR beta genes was amplified from genomic DNA by a multiplex PCR assay. On the Illumina HiSeq System, the amplified TCR beta libraries were sequenced as 87-base-pair reads. As for the original processing: A later analysis tallied 70 million to 100 million unique TCR beta chains across the approximately 670 repertoires, and around 12 million of those chains were shared by two or more donors. A nearest-neighbor algorithm error-corrected the raw reads and collapsed the reads into unique sequences, merging closely related sequences to remove PCR and sequencing errors. To assign V, D and J gene segments, CDR3 sequences were aligned to IMGT reference sequences. Each retained sequence needed at least a six-nucleotide match to both a V gene segment and a J gene segment. Rearrangements were called productive when the CDR3 lacked stop codons and stayed in frame with V and J; all others were non-productive. Following IMGT convention, CDR3 was defined as the stretch from the second conserved V-encoded cysteine to the conserved J-encoded phenylalanine. Sequences without an unambiguous match to a single V gene segment were excluded from the earlier analysis of several hundred of the donors. In an earlier analysis of several hundred of the donors, a V segment was called functional when productive rearrangements were above 56.7%, and segregating when the standard deviation between donors exceeded 5%. A statistical classification framework was built to diagnose cytomegalovirus status from the catalog of TCR beta chain sequences. A later analysis assigned V and J genes by comparing TCR nucleotide sequences with IMGT/GENE-DB human TR gene sequences. The TCRdist pipeline was used in a later analysis to assign CDR3 sequences and most-parsimonious VDJ recombination scenarios. In a later analysis, every TCR beta chain was defined by the combination of its CDR3 amino acid sequence and its V-gene family, and reads without a unique V-gene family were dropped. In a later analysis, fewer than 600 highly shared, low-generation-probability nucleotide sequences were removed to address suspected cross-contamination and a sequencing artifact. For each public chain, a later analysis derived a clonal expansion index from normalized ranks of inferred template counts within each repertoire. In a later analysis, generation probabilities were computed using a VDJ recombination model fitted to out-of-frame rearrangements, and the results were checked against IGoR. In a later analysis, hypergeometric tests were used to score TCR-TCR, TCR-HLA and TCR-CMV co-occurrence, with a repertoire-size bias correction applied to TCR pairs. False discovery rates were estimated in a later analysis by permuting HLA or CMV assignments 20 times. In a later analysis, co-occurring TCRs were grouped using DBSCAN, with TCRdist sequence similarity added in when clustering inside HLA-allele-positive subsets. Repertoires with fewer than 30,000 or more than 120,000 public chains were left out of co-occurrence clustering, as were four to six repertoires with anomalous nucleotide sharing. TCRdb obtained this table from immuneACCESS and retained in-frame rearrangements with V and J assigned. These tables miss some clones; where compared with another copy, unresolved V genes account for less than half of the shortfall, and the remainder is unexplained. V and J calls plus clone size are reproduced from that table; the DNA served to infer D and trimming. For this sample the table gives roughly 130,000 clones, of which roughly 80% were detected only once. Under 2.5% of the sample is taken by the ten largest.

Spanning cysteine to phenylalanine, the CDR3 consists of 9 amino acids. CDR3 DNA is the only sequence kept; it has 27 bases, read in frame from the first base. CDR1 and CDR2, looked up from the germline V gene (reference sequence), are DFQATT and SNEGSKA. In regard to this clone: No cognate antigen has been identified for it. At one end the junction does not follow the germline gene, possibly because of a read error.

Sequencing was done on a sample of PBMCs. This chain joins TRBV20-1 to TRBJ2-3, with no reliable assignment of the D segment. This receptor was identified in a man aged 25-45 years in good health and CMV-seronegative. CDR3 loop: CSARGVEEF. In nucleotide form, the sequence is TGCAGTGCTAGAGGGGTCGAGGAGTTT.